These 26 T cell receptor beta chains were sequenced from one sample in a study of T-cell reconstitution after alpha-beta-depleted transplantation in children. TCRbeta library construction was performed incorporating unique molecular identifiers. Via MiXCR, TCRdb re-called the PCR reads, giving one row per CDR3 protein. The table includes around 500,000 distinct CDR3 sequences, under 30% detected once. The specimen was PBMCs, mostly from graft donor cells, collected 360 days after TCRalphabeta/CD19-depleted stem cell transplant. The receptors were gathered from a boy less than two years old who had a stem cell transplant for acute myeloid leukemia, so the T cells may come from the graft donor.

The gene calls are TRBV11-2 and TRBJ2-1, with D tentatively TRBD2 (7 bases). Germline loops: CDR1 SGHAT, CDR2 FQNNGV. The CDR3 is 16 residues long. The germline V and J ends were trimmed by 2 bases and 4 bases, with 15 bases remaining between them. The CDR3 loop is CASSLPPGGYYNEQFF. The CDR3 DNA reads TGTGCCAGCAGCTTACCCCCGGGGGGCTATTACAATGAGCAGTTCTTC.

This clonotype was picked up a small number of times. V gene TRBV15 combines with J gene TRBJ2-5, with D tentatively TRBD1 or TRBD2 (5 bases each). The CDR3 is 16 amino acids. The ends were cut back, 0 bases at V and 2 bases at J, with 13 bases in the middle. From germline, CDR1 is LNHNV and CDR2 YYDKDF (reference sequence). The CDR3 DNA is TGTGCCACCAGCAGAGATGGGCGTGGGGGACAAGAGACCCAGTACTTC. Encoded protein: CATSRDGRGGQETQYF.

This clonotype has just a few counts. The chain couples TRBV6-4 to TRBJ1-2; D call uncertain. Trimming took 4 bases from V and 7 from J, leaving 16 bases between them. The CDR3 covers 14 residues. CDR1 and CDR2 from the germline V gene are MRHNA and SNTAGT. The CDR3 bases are TGTGCCAGCAGTGTCGACCGGCTACATATTGGCTACACCTTC. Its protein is CASSVDRLHIGYTF.

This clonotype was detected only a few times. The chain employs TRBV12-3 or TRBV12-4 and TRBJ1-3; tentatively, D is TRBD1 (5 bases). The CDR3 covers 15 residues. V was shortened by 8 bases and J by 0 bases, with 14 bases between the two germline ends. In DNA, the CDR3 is TGTGCCAGCGCATTCTGGGGGAACTCTGGAAACACCATATATTTT. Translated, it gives CASAFWGNSGNTIYF.

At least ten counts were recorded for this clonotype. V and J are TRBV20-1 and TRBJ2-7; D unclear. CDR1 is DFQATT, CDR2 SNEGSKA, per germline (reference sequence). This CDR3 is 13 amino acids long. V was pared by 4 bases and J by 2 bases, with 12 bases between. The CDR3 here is CSANVESPYEQYV. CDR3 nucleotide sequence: TGCAGTGCTAACGTGGAGAGCCCCTACGAGCAGTACGTC.

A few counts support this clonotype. The CDR3 reads CASREKRGLYNEQFF. The DNA of the CDR3 is TGTGCCAGCAGAGAAAAGCGGGGGCTATACAATGAGCAGTTCTTC. This rearrangement joins TRBV12-3 or TRBV12-4 to TRBJ2-1; 8 nucleotides match TRBD2. Trimming at V came to 6 bases and at J to 4 bases, leaving 8 bases not matched to a gene. CDR3 length: 15 residues.

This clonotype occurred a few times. In DNA form, the CDR3 reads TGTGCCAGCAGCCCCGACAGGCTACAGGCCTACAATGAGCAGTTCTTC. Translated, it gives CASSPDRLQAYNEQFF. The chain couples TRBV7-9 to TRBJ2-1, with TRBD1 as a possible D gene (6 bases). Looked up from germline, CDR1 is SEHNR and CDR2 is FQNEAQ (reference sequence). The CDR3 is 16 amino acids. V lost 5 bases and J lost 2, with 16 bases in between.

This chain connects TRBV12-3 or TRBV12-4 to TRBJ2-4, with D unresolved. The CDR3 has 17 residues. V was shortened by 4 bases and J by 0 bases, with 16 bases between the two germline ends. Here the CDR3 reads CASSSHPQYLAKNIQYF. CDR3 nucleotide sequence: TGTGCCAGCAGTTCTCATCCCCAATACTTAGCCAAAAACATTCAGTACTTC.

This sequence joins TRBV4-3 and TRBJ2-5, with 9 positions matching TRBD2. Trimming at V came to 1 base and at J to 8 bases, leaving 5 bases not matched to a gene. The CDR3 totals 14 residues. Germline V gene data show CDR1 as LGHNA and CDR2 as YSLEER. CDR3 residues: CASSQGLAASTQYF. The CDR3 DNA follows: TGCGCCAGCAGCCAAGGACTAGCGGCCTCCACCCAGTACTTC.

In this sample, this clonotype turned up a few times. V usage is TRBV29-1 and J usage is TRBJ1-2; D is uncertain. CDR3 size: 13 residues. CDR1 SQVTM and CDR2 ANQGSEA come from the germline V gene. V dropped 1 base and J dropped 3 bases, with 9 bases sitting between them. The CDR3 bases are TGCAGCGTTGAAGGGGGTAGGGACTATGGCTACACCTTC. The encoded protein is CSVEGGRDYGYTF. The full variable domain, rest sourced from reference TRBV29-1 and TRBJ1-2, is SAVISQKPSRDICQRGTSLTIQCQVDSQVTMMFWYRQQPGQSLTLIATANQGSEATYESGFVIDKFPISRPNLTFSTLTVSNMSPEDSSIYLCSVEGGRDYGYTFGSGTRLTVV.

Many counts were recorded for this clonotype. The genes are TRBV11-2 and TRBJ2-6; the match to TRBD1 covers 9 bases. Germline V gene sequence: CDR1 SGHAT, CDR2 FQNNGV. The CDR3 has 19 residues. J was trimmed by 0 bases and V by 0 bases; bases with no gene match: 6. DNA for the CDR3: TGTGCCAGCAGCTTAGATCTGGGACAGGGAAGCTCTGGGGCCAACGTCCTGACTTTC. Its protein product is CASSLDLGQGSSGANVLTF.

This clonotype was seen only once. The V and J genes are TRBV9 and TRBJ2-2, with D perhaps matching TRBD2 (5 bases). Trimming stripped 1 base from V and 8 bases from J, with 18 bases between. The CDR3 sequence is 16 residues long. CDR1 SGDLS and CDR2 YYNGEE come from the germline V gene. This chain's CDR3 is CASSVSSSGLMGELFF. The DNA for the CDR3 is TGTGCCAGCAGCGTATCCAGTTCGGGGTTAATGGGGGAGCTGTTTTTT.

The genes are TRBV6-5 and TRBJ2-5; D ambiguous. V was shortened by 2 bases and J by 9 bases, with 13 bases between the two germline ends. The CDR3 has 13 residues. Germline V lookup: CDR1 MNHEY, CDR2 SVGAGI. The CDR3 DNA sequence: TGTGCCAGCAGTTACCTGGTTGGCATTCCCCAGTACTTC. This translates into CASSYLVGIPQYF.

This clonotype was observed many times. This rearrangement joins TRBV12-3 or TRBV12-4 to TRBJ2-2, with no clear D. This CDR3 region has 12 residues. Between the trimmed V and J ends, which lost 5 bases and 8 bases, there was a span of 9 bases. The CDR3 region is CASSPLVGELFF. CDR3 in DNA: TGTGCCAGCAGTCCCCTCGTGGGGGAGCTGTTTTTT.

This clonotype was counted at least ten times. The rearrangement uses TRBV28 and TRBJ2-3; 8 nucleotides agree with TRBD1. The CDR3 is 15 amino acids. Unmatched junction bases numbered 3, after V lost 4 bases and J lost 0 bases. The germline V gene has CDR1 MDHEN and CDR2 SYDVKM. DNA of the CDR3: TGTGCCAGCAGTTCGGACAGGGCTAGCACAGATACGCAGTATTTT. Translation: CASSSDRASTDTQYF.

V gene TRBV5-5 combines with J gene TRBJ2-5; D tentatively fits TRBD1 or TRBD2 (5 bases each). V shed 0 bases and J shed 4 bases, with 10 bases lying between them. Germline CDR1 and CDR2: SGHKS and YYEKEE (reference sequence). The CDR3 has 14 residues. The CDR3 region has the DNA TGTGCCAGCAGCTTGGCCGGGACCATAGAGACCCAGTACTTC. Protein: CASSLAGTIETQYF.

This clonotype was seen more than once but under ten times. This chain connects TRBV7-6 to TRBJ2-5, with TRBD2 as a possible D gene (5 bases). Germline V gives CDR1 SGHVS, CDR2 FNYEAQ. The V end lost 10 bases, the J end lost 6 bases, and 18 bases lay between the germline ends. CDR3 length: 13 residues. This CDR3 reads CATSRRGVKTQYF. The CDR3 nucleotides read TGTGCCACCTCCCGCCGGGGTGTAAAGACCCAGTACTTC.

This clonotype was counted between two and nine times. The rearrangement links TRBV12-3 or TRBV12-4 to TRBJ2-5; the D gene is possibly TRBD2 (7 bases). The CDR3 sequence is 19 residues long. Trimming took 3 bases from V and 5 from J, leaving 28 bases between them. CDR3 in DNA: TGTGCCAGCAGTTTTTCGTTCGTATTAGGGGGGGCAGAGCGGGAGACCCAGTACTTC. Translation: CASSFSFVLGGAERETQYF.

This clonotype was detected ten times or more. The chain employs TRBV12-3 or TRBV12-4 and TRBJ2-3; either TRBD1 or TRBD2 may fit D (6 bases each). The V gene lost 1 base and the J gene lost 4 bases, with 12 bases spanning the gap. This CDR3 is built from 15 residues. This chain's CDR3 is CASSLDGGSADTQYF. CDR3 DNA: TGTGCCAGCAGTTTAGACGGGGGCAGCGCAGATACGCAGTATTTT.

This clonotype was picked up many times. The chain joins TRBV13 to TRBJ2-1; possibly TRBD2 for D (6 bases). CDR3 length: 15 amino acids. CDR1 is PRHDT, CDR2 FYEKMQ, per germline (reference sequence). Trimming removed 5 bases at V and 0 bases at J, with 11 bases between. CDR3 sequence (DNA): TGTGCCAGCAGCCCCGGGGGTAGCTCCTACAATGAGCAGTTCTTC. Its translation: CASSPGGSSYNEQFF.

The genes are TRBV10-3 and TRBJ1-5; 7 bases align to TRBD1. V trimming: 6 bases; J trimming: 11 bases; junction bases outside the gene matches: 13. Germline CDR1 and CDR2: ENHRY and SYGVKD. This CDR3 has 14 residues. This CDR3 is CAISSDRALLAQHF. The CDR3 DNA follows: TGTGCCATCAGCTCTGACAGGGCCCTTTTGGCCCAGCATTTT.

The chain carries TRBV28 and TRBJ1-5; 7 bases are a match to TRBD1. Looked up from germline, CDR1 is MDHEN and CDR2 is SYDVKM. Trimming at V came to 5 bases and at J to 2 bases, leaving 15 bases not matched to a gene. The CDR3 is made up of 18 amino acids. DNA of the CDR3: TGTGCCAGCAGTCCTGCTCTTCAGGGGGTTTTAGGCAATCAGCCCCAGCATTTT. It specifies CASSPALQGVLGNQPQHF. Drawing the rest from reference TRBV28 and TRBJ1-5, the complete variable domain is DVKVTQSSRYLVKRTGEKVFLECVQDMDHENMFWYRQDPGLGLRLIYFSYDVKMKEKGDIPEGYSVSREKKERFSLILESASTNQTSMYLCASSPALQGVLGNQPQHFGDGTRLSIL.

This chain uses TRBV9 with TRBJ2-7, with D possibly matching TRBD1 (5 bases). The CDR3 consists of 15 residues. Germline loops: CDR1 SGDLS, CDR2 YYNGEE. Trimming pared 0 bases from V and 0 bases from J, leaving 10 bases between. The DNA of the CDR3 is TGTGCCAGCAGCGTAGGACAGCAAAGCTCCTACGAGCAGTACTTC. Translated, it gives CASSVGQQSSYEQYF.

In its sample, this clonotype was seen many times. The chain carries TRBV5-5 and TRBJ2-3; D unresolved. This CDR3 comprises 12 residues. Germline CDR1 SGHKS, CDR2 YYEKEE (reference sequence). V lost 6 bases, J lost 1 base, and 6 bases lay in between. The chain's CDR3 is CASTSGTDTQYF. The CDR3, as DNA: TGTGCCAGCACCAGCGGCACAGATACGCAGTATTTT.

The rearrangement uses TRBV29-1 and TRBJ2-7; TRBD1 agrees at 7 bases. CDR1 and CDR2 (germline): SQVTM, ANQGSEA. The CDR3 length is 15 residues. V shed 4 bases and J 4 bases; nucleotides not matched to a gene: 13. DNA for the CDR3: TGCAGCGTTGGCCACCCCAACAGGGGCTCTTACGAGCAGTACTTC. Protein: CSVGHPNRGSYEQYF.

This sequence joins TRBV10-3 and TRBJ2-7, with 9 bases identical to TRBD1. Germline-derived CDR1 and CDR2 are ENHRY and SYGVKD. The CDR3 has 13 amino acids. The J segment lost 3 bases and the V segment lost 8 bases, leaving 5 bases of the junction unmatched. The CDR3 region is CAIRTGAHYEQYF. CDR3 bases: TGTGCCATCCGGACAGGGGCCCACTACGAGCAGTACTTC.